This entry features one T cell receptor beta chain sequence. Per the germline V gene, CDR1 is MNHEY and CDR2 is SMNVEV (reference sequence). The CDR3 is made up of 15 amino acids. After removal of 6 bases from V and 4 bases from J, the junction contained 8 bases not matched to a gene. These data originate in a study of control samples from healthy donors and cancer patients. TCRdb's table, derived via immunoSEQ multiplex PCR, lists solely in-frame clones and lacks some. The sample holds approximately 100,000 clones, around 88% seen once. The receptor comes from a young man in good health. The sample was blood. The rearrangement links TRBV27 to TRBJ2-3; 9 nucleotides align to TRBD2. The chain's CDR3 is CASRPWTSASDTQYF. The DNA of the CDR3 is TGTGCCAGCAGACCCTGGACTAGCGCCTCAGATACGCAGTATTTT.